Sequencing of this T cell receptor beta chain was carried out in a study of CD8 T cells in Susac syndrome. Study outcomes and limitations: The study conceded that its TCR sequencing and HLA analysis involved relatively few individuals. Clonal expansion of CD8+ cells in Susac peaked in TEMRA cells (and in active patients).

RNA totalling roughly 0.45 to 1 ug underwent reverse transcription with random hexamers. Amplification of TCR beta CDR3 across 54 Vbeta and 13 Jbeta was performed with immunoSEQ multiplex PCR. TCRdb independently ran MiXCR on the immunoSEQ multiplex PCR reads; one entry per CDR3 protein. The sample carries tens of thousands of distinct CDR3 sequences, roughly 92% recorded once. As concerns this clonotype: Its antigen is as yet unknown.

The germline CDR1 and CDR2 sequences are SEHNR and FQNEAQ (reference sequence). The V end lost 4 bases, the J end lost 0 bases, and 9 bases lay between the germline ends. The length of the CDR3 is 14 residues. This sequence originates from a human donor with Susac syndrome. Sequences were obtained from CD8+ T cells from PBMCs. The chain is built from TRBV7-9 and TRBJ1-2; unclear D gene. CDR3 sequence (DNA): TGTGCCAGCAGCTCTACAGTAGCTAACTATGGCTACACCTTC. Its translation: CASSSTVANYGYTF.